These T cell receptor beta chains were read from a single sample in a study of T cell responses to AZD1222 COVID-19 vaccine. Measured with immunoSEQ multiplex PCR; TCRdb has only the in-frame clones, and not every one. This table holds 140,000 or so clones, roughly nine tenths found once. The specimen was peripheral blood, collected 28 days after the second AZD1222 dose. The receptors here all came from an adult who received the AZD1222 COVID-19 vaccine. Each CDR3 is given with its conserved first and last residue. Fields, in order: J gene, D gene, clone size, V gene, CDR3 DNA, CDR3 protein. D genes are given only for firm matches. Only part of the rows carry a size: once, few, many, or a class if the clone is expanded.

J gene: TRBJ1-1
D gene: -
clone size: -
V gene: TRBV11-2
CDR3 DNA: TGTGCCAGCAGCCAAGGGATCGGTAATGAAGCTTTCTTT
CDR3 protein: CASSQGIGNEAFF

J gene: TRBJ2-7
D gene: -
clone size: -
V gene: TRBV28
CDR3 DNA: TGTGCCAGCAGTATACCAGGGATTTCGGGAGAGTGCGAGCAGTACTTC
CDR3 protein: CASSIPGISGECEQYF

J gene: TRBJ1-5
D gene: -
clone size: -
V gene: TRBV12-3/TRBV12-4
CDR3 DNA: TGTGCCAGCAATGGGAGCAATCAGCCCCAGCATTTT
CDR3 protein: CASNGSNQPQHF

J gene: TRBJ1-1
D gene: -
clone size: few
V gene: TRBV3-1/TRBV3-2
CDR3 DNA: TGTGCCAGCAGCCAAGACGAGGTCCCCCGGCGGACACAGAACACTGAAGCTTTCTTT
CDR3 protein: CASSQDEVPRRTQNTEAFF

J gene: TRBJ1-1
D gene: -
clone size: -
V gene: TRBV7-8
CDR3 DNA: TGTGCCAGCAGCTTAAGGTTTAGGGAGATCACTGAAGCTTTCTTT
CDR3 protein: CASSLRFREITEAFF

J gene: TRBJ2-7
D gene: -
clone size: -
V gene: TRBV4-1
CDR3 DNA: TGCGCCAGCAGCATGGTGGGGGGCGGCGAGCAGTACTTC
CDR3 protein: CASSMVGGGEQYF

J gene: TRBJ1-1
D gene: -
clone size: -
V gene: TRBV2
CDR3 DNA: TGTGCCAGCATCAGGGGAGCCATGAACACTGAAGCTTTCTTT
CDR3 protein: CASIRGAMNTEAFF

J gene: TRBJ2-7
D gene: TRBD1
clone size: once
V gene: TRBV5-5
CDR3 DNA: TGTGCCAGCCAGGGGGACTCCTACGAGCAGTACTTC
CDR3 protein: CASQGDSYEQYF

J gene: TRBJ1-1
D gene: -
clone size: once
V gene: TRBV28
CDR3 DNA: TGTGCCAGCAGTCCTGGACAGACGGGGACCACTGAAGCTTTCTTT
CDR3 protein: CASSPGQTGTTEAFF

J gene: TRBJ2-4
D gene: -
clone size: -
V gene: TRBV5-1
CDR3 DNA: TGCGCCAGCAGCCCCGAGGGGTTTGAGGCCAAAAACATTCAGTACTTC
CDR3 protein: CASSPEGFEAKNIQYF

J gene: TRBJ2-3
D gene: -
clone size: -
V gene: TRBV28
CDR3 DNA: TGTGCCAGCAGTTTATGGAATCTACAGGGCACAGATACGCAGTATTTT
CDR3 protein: CASSLWNLQGTDTQYF

J gene: TRBJ2-3
D gene: -
clone size: -
V gene: TRBV30
CDR3 DNA: TGTGCCTGGAGTGTAATCCCGGGCGGGATCACAGATACGCAGTATTTT
CDR3 protein: CAWSVIPGGITDTQYF

J gene: TRBJ1-6
D gene: -
clone size: once
V gene: TRBV1
CDR3 DNA: TGCACCAGCAACCCCCCCCGCGACAGGGGCCCATCGTATAATTCACCCCTCCACTTT
CDR3 protein: CTSNPPRDRGPSYNSPLHF

J gene: TRBJ1-2
D gene: TRBD1
clone size: -
V gene: TRBV12-3/TRBV12-4
CDR3 DNA: TGTGCCAGCAGCCGGACAGGGGAAGGCTACACCTTC
CDR3 protein: CASSRTGEGYTF

J gene: TRBJ1-1
D gene: -
clone size: once
V gene: TRBV27
CDR3 DNA: TGTGCCAGCAGTCTCTCCATATACAGTTTGGACACTGAAGCTTTCTTT
CDR3 protein: CASSLSIYSLDTEAFF

J gene: TRBJ2-1
D gene: -
clone size: -
V gene: TRBV4-3
CDR3 DNA: TGCGCCAGCAGCCAAGGTGGGGCCCCCTATCTATGGGCGGGTGAGCAGTTCTTC
CDR3 protein: CASSQGGAPYLWAGEQFF

J gene: TRBJ1-1
D gene: TRBD1
clone size: -
V gene: TRBV5-4
CDR3 DNA: TGTGCCAGCAGCTTCCAGGGGGGGTTGCACACTGAAGCTTTCTTT
CDR3 protein: CASSFQGGLHTEAFF

J gene: TRBJ2-7
D gene: TRBD2
clone size: -
V gene: TRBV5-8
CDR3 DNA: TGTGCCAGCAGTTCCTCCGGGACTAGTTTCCAGTTGCCCGAGCAGTACTTC
CDR3 protein: CASSSSGTSFQLPEQYF

J gene: TRBJ2-5
D gene: -
clone size: -
V gene: TRBV7-2
CDR3 DNA: TGTGCCAGCAGCACACGCCTCCGGGGATTTAAAGAGACCCAGTACTTC
CDR3 protein: CASSTRLRGFKETQYF

J gene: TRBJ1-1
D gene: TRBD1
clone size: -
V gene: TRBV7-8
CDR3 DNA: TGTGCCAGCAGCTTAAGGGCAGGGGGTGACACTGAAGCTTTCTTT
CDR3 protein: CASSLRAGGDTEAFF

J gene: TRBJ2-7
D gene: -
clone size: -
V gene: TRBV3-1/TRBV3-2
CDR3 DNA: TGTGCCAGCAGCCAACTCTTCACCTACGAGCAGTACTTC
CDR3 protein: CASSQLFTYEQYF

J gene: TRBJ1-2
D gene: -
clone size: -
V gene: TRBV6-1
CDR3 DNA: TGTGCCAGCAGTGAATATTTTGGGGTTCCCTATGGCTACACCTTC
CDR3 protein: CASSEYFGVPYGYTF

J gene: TRBJ2-1
D gene: -
clone size: once
V gene: TRBV30
CDR3 DNA: TGTGCCTGGAGTGTTGGGGACTGGGGGTACAATGAGCAGTTCTTC
CDR3 protein: CAWSVGDWGYNEQFF

J gene: TRBJ2-7
D gene: TRBD1
clone size: -
V gene: TRBV5-1
CDR3 DNA: TGCGCCAGCAGCTTGCGGACAGGGATGGGGTCCTACGAGCAGTACTTC
CDR3 protein: CASSLRTGMGSYEQYF

J gene: TRBJ1-5
D gene: -
clone size: once
V gene: TRBV4-2
CDR3 DNA: TGTGCCAGCAGCCAAGATAGACAGGCCTATCAGCCCCAGCATTTT
CDR3 protein: CASSQDRQAYQPQHF

J gene: TRBJ2-3
D gene: -
clone size: -
V gene: TRBV4-3
CDR3 DNA: TGCGCCAGCAGCCAAGATGCTGGGAATCGTCTCACAGATACGCAGTATTTT
CDR3 protein: CASSQDAGNRLTDTQYF

J gene: TRBJ1-2
D gene: -
clone size: -
V gene: TRBV7-8
CDR3 DNA: TGTGCCAGCAGCTTAGCGCGAGTCAGGCTTTCAAGCTACACCTTC
CDR3 protein: CASSLARVRLSSYTF

J gene: TRBJ1-2
D gene: TRBD1
clone size: -
V gene: TRBV7-2
CDR3 DNA: TGTGCCAGCACCCCTAGCGCGGACAGGGTGATCTATGGCTACACCTTC
CDR3 protein: CASTPSADRVIYGYTF

J gene: TRBJ2-2
D gene: -
clone size: -
V gene: TRBV4-2
CDR3 DNA: TGTGCCAGCAGTCCCCAGTGGCGGGCGGGCACCGGGGAGCTGTTTTTT
CDR3 protein: CASSPQWRAGTGELFF

J gene: TRBJ2-1
D gene: -
clone size: -
V gene: TRBV4-1
CDR3 DNA: TGCGCCAGCAGCCAAGCGGGAGCCTACAATGAGCAGTTCTTC
CDR3 protein: CASSQAGAYNEQFF

J gene: TRBJ2-5
D gene: -
clone size: few
V gene: TRBV25-1
CDR3 DNA: TGTGCCAGCGGAGCTAGTCGGGGGCTAGAGACCCAGTACTTC
CDR3 protein: CASGASRGLETQYF

J gene: TRBJ1-3
D gene: -
clone size: -
V gene: TRBV5-6
CDR3 DNA: TGTGCCAGCAGCTCAGGGGTAGGAAACACCATATATTTT
CDR3 protein: CASSSGVGNTIYF

J gene: TRBJ2-1
D gene: -
clone size: -
V gene: TRBV30
CDR3 DNA: TGTGCCTGGAGTGAAACACCGTCCTTCTACAATGAGCAGTTCTTC
CDR3 protein: CAWSETPSFYNEQFF

J gene: TRBJ1-5
D gene: TRBD1
clone size: few
V gene: TRBV6-5
CDR3 DNA: TGTGCCAGCAGGGACAGGGGTGAGATTCAGCCCCAGCATTTT
CDR3 protein: CASRDRGEIQPQHF

J gene: TRBJ1-5
D gene: TRBD1
clone size: -
V gene: TRBV2
CDR3 DNA: TGTGCCAGTACAAGGGGGCTGAATCAGCCCCAGCATTTT
CDR3 protein: CASTRGLNQPQHF

J gene: TRBJ2-7
D gene: -
clone size: -
V gene: TRBV4-1
CDR3 DNA: TGCGCCAGCAGCCAAGCCGTTGACGGGAATCGTCCCTACGAGCAGTACTTC
CDR3 protein: CASSQAVDGNRPYEQYF

J gene: TRBJ1-5
D gene: -
clone size: -
V gene: TRBV4-2
CDR3 DNA: TGTGCCAGCAGCCAATCTGGACGAAGCGGCAATCAGCCCCAGCATTTT
CDR3 protein: CASSQSGRSGNQPQHF

J gene: TRBJ2-1
D gene: -
clone size: -
V gene: TRBV28
CDR3 DNA: TGTGCCAGCAGTTTATACCGCAATGAGCAGTTCTTC
CDR3 protein: CASSLYRNEQFF

J gene: TRBJ2-3
D gene: TRBD2
clone size: -
V gene: TRBV9
CDR3 DNA: TGTGCCAGCAGCGTAGTAGATACTAGCGGGACCCTCGCCACAGATACGCAGTATTTT
CDR3 protein: CASSVVDTSGTLATDTQYF

J gene: TRBJ1-1
D gene: -
clone size: -
V gene: TRBV5-4
CDR3 DNA: TGTGCCAGCACCCTGAACATGGACACTGAAGCTTTCTTT
CDR3 protein: CASTLNMDTEAFF

J gene: TRBJ2-1
D gene: -
clone size: -
V gene: TRBV25-1
CDR3 DNA: TGTGCCAGCAGCGAAAGGGAGGATGAGCAGTTCTTC
CDR3 protein: CASSEREDEQFF

J gene: TRBJ2-3
D gene: -
clone size: -
V gene: TRBV27
CDR3 DNA: TGTGCCAGCAGTTTAAGTAGCGCTACATACACAGATACGCAGTATTTT
CDR3 protein: CASSLSSATYTDTQYF

J gene: TRBJ2-3
D gene: TRBD2
clone size: -
V gene: TRBV6-2/TRBV6-3
CDR3 DNA: TGTGCCAGCAGCTCCCCCTCCCGGGGACTAACCACAGATACGCAGTATTTT
CDR3 protein: CASSSPSRGLTTDTQYF

J gene: TRBJ2-3
D gene: TRBD2
clone size: -
V gene: TRBV7-6
CDR3 DNA: TGTGCCAGCAGCTTAGCTGGTAGCGGGGTGGTTAGGGATACGCAGTATTTT
CDR3 protein: CASSLAGSGVVRDTQYF

J gene: TRBJ2-1
D gene: TRBD1
clone size: -
V gene: TRBV2
CDR3 DNA: TGTGCCAGCAGTGGGGACAGCTCCTACAATGAGCAGTTCTTC
CDR3 protein: CASSGDSSYNEQFF

J gene: TRBJ1-2
D gene: TRBD1
clone size: -
V gene: TRBV6-5
CDR3 DNA: TGTGCCAGCACCCCTACAGGGGTCTATGGCTACACCTTC
CDR3 protein: CASTPTGVYGYTF

J gene: TRBJ1-2
D gene: TRBD1
clone size: -
V gene: TRBV19
CDR3 DNA: TGTGCCAGTAGTATCGGCCCGACAGGGAATAGGGGCTACACCTTC
CDR3 protein: CASSIGPTGNRGYTF

J gene: TRBJ1-2
D gene: TRBD1
clone size: -
V gene: TRBV6-2/TRBV6-3
CDR3 DNA: TGTGCCAGCAGCTCCCGGGACAGGATTCTAAGTGGCTACACCTTC
CDR3 protein: CASSSRDRILSGYTF

J gene: TRBJ2-7
D gene: TRBD1
clone size: -
V gene: TRBV6-5
CDR3 DNA: TGTGCCAGCAGTTACTCAGTAGGACAGGGCTACGAGCAGTACTTC
CDR3 protein: CASSYSVGQGYEQYF

J gene: TRBJ2-6
D gene: -
clone size: -
V gene: TRBV11-3
CDR3 DNA: TGTGCCAGCAGCTTAGAACAGGGAGGCAGTTTTGGGGCCAACGTCCTGACTTTC
CDR3 protein: CASSLEQGGSFGANVLTF

J gene: TRBJ2-5
D gene: -
clone size: once
V gene: TRBV25-1
CDR3 DNA: TGTGCCAGCAGTGCCGGCCAAGAGACCCAGTACTTC
CDR3 protein: CASSAGQETQYF

J gene: TRBJ1-2
D gene: -
clone size: -
V gene: TRBV6-2/TRBV6-3
CDR3 DNA: TGTGCCAGCAGTTACTCGTTCGGAAAGGGTAACTATGGCTACACCTTC
CDR3 protein: CASSYSFGKGNYGYTF

J gene: TRBJ1-5
D gene: -
clone size: -
V gene: TRBV19
CDR3 DNA: TGTGCCAGTAGTATATCTGCGGCTTATAGCAATCAGCCCCAGCATTTT
CDR3 protein: CASSISAAYSNQPQHF

J gene: TRBJ2-7
D gene: TRBD1
clone size: -
V gene: TRBV4-1
CDR3 DNA: TGCGCCAGCAGCCAGATTACCGGGACAGGGTATTACGAGCAGTACTTC
CDR3 protein: CASSQITGTGYYEQYF

J gene: TRBJ1-2
D gene: -
clone size: -
V gene: TRBV2
CDR3 DNA: TGTGCCAGCAGGCCGGGGGGGCAAAGCTATGGCTACACCTTC
CDR3 protein: CASRPGGQSYGYTF

J gene: TRBJ2-7
D gene: -
clone size: few
V gene: TRBV10-3
CDR3 DNA: TGTGCCATCAGTGACCGGGCAGACGGGACTGAGCAGTACTTC
CDR3 protein: CAISDRADGTEQYF

J gene: TRBJ2-1
D gene: TRBD2
clone size: -
V gene: TRBV23-1
CDR3 DNA: TGCGCCAGCAGTCAATCAGGGTTTCGGGGGGGGCTGTGCTCCTACAATGAGCAGTTCTTC
CDR3 protein: CASSQSGFRGGLCSYNEQFF

J gene: TRBJ1-5
D gene: -
clone size: -
V gene: TRBV6-2/TRBV6-3
CDR3 DNA: TGTGCCAGCAGTTACGGGGGGGAGGACAATCAGCCCCAGCATTTT
CDR3 protein: CASSYGGEDNQPQHF

J gene: TRBJ1-5
D gene: -
clone size: -
V gene: TRBV7-8
CDR3 DNA: TGTGCCAGCAGCCACTTCTTCGCACGGTTTAATCAGCCCCAGCATTTT
CDR3 protein: CASSHFFARFNQPQHF

J gene: TRBJ2-1
D gene: TRBD2
clone size: -
V gene: TRBV30
CDR3 DNA: TGTGCCTGGCTAGCGGGAGGGCCCTATGAGCAGTTCTTC
CDR3 protein: CAWLAGGPYEQFF